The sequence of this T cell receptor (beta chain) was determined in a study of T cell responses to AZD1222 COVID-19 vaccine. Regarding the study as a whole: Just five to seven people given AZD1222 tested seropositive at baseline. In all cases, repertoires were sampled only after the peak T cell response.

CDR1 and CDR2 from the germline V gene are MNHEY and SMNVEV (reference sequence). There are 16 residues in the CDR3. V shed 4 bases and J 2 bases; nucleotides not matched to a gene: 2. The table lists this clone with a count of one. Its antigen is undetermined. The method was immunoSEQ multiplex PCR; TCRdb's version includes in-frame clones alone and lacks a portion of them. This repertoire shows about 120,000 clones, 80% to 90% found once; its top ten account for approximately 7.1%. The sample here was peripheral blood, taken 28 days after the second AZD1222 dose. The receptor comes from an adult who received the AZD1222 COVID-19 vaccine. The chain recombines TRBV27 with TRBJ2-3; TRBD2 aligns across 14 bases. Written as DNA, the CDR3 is TGTGCCAGCAGTTCGACTAGCGGGGGGGACACAGATACGCAGTATTTT. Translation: CASSSTSGGDTDTQYF.